Presented here are 30 T cell receptor beta chains from one specimen sequenced in a study of blood T cell repertoires in COVID-19. Profiled with immunoSEQ multiplex PCR; TCRdb holds only in-frame clones, not every one. The sample comprises about 220,000 clones, 86% of which are singletons, and approximately 3% rests with the top ten. Source material: peripheral blood. The receptors come from a woman aged 25 to 39 who had recovered from COVID-19.

This clone was observed at least ten times. In nucleotides, the CDR3 is TGTGCCAGCAGCTTTGGGACAGGGTATACCGGGGAGCTGTTTTTT. It translates to CASSFGTGYTGELFF. The chain employs TRBV7-2 and TRBJ2-2; 9 nucleotides line up with TRBD1. The CDR3 length is 15 residues. Trimming removed 3 bases from V and 5 bases from J; junction bases left unmatched: 4. Germline V gives CDR1 SGHTA, CDR2 FQGNSA.

The V gene is TRBV11-2, the J gene TRBJ2-5; 9 bases fit TRBD2. V shed 3 bases and J 4 bases; nucleotides not matched to a gene: 6. Germline V lookup: CDR1 SGHAT, CDR2 FQNNGV. The CDR3 loop spans 15 amino acids. The CDR3 here is CASSFRGGDVETQYF. For the CDR3, the DNA is TGTGCCAGCAGCTTCCGCGGGGGGGACGTAGAGACCCAGTACTTC. The variable domain in full, with the rest retrieved from reference TRBV11-2 and TRBJ2-5, is EAGVAQSPRYKIIEKRQSVAFWCNPISGHATLYWYQQILGQGPKLLIQFQNNGVVDDSQLPKDRFSAERLKGVDSTLKIQPAKLEDSAVYLCASSFRGGDVETQYFGPGTRLLVL.

The chain has TRBV7-2 and TRBJ1-2; a weak D match, TRBD1 (6 bases). The CDR3 contains 14 residues. CDR1 is SGHTA and CDR2 is FQGNSA in the germline V gene. V gave up 5 bases and J gave up 8 bases, with 18 bases separating them. The CDR3 nucleotides read TGTGCCAGCAGCCTAAGGGGGACATCCGGAGGCTACACCTTC. This encodes CASSLRGTSGGYTF.

The CDR3 DNA is TGTGCCAGCAGTTTATCTGCTATCTCCTACAATGAGCAGTTCTTC. As protein: CASSLSAISYNEQFF. The chain uses TRBV27 and TRBJ2-1; D not certain. Between the trimmed V and J ends, which lost 0 bases and 0 bases, there was a span of 6 bases. CDR1 and CDR2 from the germline V gene are MNHEY and SMNVEV (reference sequence). This CDR3 has 15 residues.

The rearrangement joins TRBV6-6 to TRBJ2-5; 10 nucleotides line up with TRBD1. Germline assignment: CDR1 MNHNY and CDR2 SVGAGI (reference sequence). J was trimmed by 2 bases and V by 7 bases; bases with no gene match: 4. The CDR3 is 14 amino acids. The CDR3 DNA sequence: TGTGCCAGCAAAGACAGGGGGCTTCAAGAGACCCAGTACTTC. Amino acid sequence: CASKDRGLQETQYF.

This sequence joins TRBV19 and TRBJ2-5; 9 bases match TRBD2. The J segment lost 1 base and the V segment lost 1 base, leaving 4 bases of the junction unmatched. Germline CDR1 reads LNHDA; CDR2 reads SQIVND (reference sequence). The length of the CDR3 is 16 residues. CDR3 DNA sequence: TGTGCCAGTAGTATAGGGCTAGCGGGACCCCAAGAGACCCAGTACTTC. This codes for CASSIGLAGPQETQYF.

In its sample, this clone was seen once. The V call is TRBV2, the J call TRBJ1-1; 7 nucleotides match TRBD1. V lost 6 bases to trimming and J lost 0 bases; unmatched junction nucleotides: 4. Germline assignment: CDR1 SNHLY and CDR2 FYNNEI. This CDR3 is 14 amino acids long. The CDR3 DNA is TGTGCCAGCAGAGAGGGACAGCTGAACACTGAAGCTTTCTTT. It specifies CASREGQLNTEAFF.

This chain uses TRBV5-1 with TRBJ2-5; D ambiguous. Trimming took off 2 bases at V and 3 bases at J, with 14 bases between the two ends. The CDR3 loop spans 15 amino acids. Germline assignment: CDR1 SGHRS and CDR2 YFSETQ. The DNA of the CDR3 is TGCGCCAGCAGCTTCTTCCCCCGAACGGAAGAGACCCAGTACTTC. Translation gives CASSFFPRTEETQYF.

This chain connects TRBV11-2 to TRBJ1-1, with 10 positions matching TRBD1. Germline loops: CDR1 SGHAT, CDR2 FQNNGV. The CDR3 covers 14 residues. Unmatched junction bases numbered 4, after V lost 0 bases and J lost 9 bases. CDR3 sequence (DNA): TGTGCCAGCAGCTTAGATAGGGACAGGGGACAAGCTTTCTTT. Translation gives CASSLDRDRGQAFF.

The chain recombines TRBV11-2 with TRBJ2-5; TRBD2 aligns across 11 bases. The CDR3 loop spans 14 amino acids. J was trimmed by 4 bases and V by 8 bases; bases with no gene match: 6. The V gene's germline CDR1 is SGHAT and CDR2 FQNNGV. The CDR3 DNA sequence: TGTGCCAGCCGTGGGACTAGCGGTGGAGAGACCCAGTACTTC. It encodes CASRGTSGGETQYF. The complete variable domain, with remaining parts taken from reference TRBV11-2 and TRBJ2-5, reads EAGVAQSPRYKIIEKRQSVAFWCNPISGHATLYWYQQILGQGPKLLIQFQNNGVVDDSQLPKDRFSAERLKGVDSTLKIQPAKLEDSAVYLCASRGTSGGETQYFGPGTRLLVL.

This sequence joins TRBV5-6 and TRBJ1-3; D gene uncertain. CDR1 and CDR2 from the germline V gene are SGHDT and YYEEEE. This CDR3 comprises 17 residues. V gave up 3 bases and J gave up 0 bases, with 16 bases separating them. The CDR3 nucleotides read TGTGCCAGCAGCTACCTTGCCCCCGGGGACTCTGGAAACACCATATATTTT. This gives the protein CASSYLAPGDSGNTIYF. The full variable domain, rest sourced from reference TRBV5-6 and TRBJ1-3, is DAGVTQSPTHLIKTRGQQVTLRCSPKSGHDTVSWYQQALGQGPQFIFQYYEEEERQRGNFPDRFSGHQFPNYSSELNVNALLLGDSALYLCASSYLAPGDSGNTIYFGEGSWLTVV.

The chain carries TRBV4-2 and TRBJ2-7; TRBD2 aligns across 9 bases. Germline values: CDR1 LGHNA, CDR2 YNFKEQ. The ends lost 0 bases at V and 5 bases at J; junction bases unmatched: 5. This CDR3 has 15 amino acids. CDR3: CASSQEAGGSDEQYF. DNA of the CDR3: TGTGCCAGCAGCCAAGAGGCGGGGGGGTCGGACGAGCAGTACTTC.

The chain couples TRBV27 to TRBJ2-7; 9 bases agree with TRBD2. Trimming at V came to 3 bases and at J to 6 bases, leaving 9 bases not matched to a gene. This CDR3 has 15 amino acids. Per germline, CDR1 MNHEY and CDR2 SMNVEV (reference sequence). The CDR3 loop reads CASSFWASGDSEQYF. CDR3 bases: TGTGCCAGCAGTTTTTGGGCTAGCGGGGATTCCGAGCAGTACTTC.

The chain employs TRBV30 and TRBJ2-3; D possibly corresponds to TRBD2 (6 bases). CDR1 is GTSNPN, CDR2 SVGIG, per germline (reference sequence). Deletions cut 2 bases from V and 0 bases from J, with 9 bases between. This CDR3 has 14 residues. CDR3 nucleotides: TGTGCCTGGAGTCCCGGACTAAGCACAGATACGCAGTATTTT. This sequence encodes CAWSPGLSTDTQYF.

The rearrangement joins TRBV9 to TRBJ2-5, with TRBD2 identical over 12 bases. CDR3 size: 18 residues. Germline assignment: CDR1 SGDLS and CDR2 YYNGEE. V was clipped by 3 bases and J by 1 base; unmatched bases: 10. The CDR3 region is CASSGGTSGPVGQETQYF. The DNA of the CDR3 is TGTGCCAGCAGCGGAGGGACTAGCGGGCCGGTGGGCCAAGAGACCCAGTACTTC.

This clone was observed once. The V call is TRBV19, the J call TRBJ1-1; no clear D gene. Germline CDR1 and CDR2: LNHDA and SQIVND (reference sequence). The length of the CDR3 is 11 residues. The germline V and J ends were trimmed by 4 bases and 9 bases, with 9 bases remaining between them. In DNA, the CDR3 is TGTGCCAGTAGTAGAGGTTCACAAGCTTTCTTT. This sequence encodes CASSRGSQAFF.

This sequence joins TRBV12-2 and TRBJ2-2; the table assigns TRBD2, which was not confirmed against the DNA. TRBV12-2 is tagged as a pseudogene. The CDR3 runs to 19 residues. CDR3 sequence (DNA): TGTGCAAGTCGCTTAGGCCCCTGCGGAGATAGCGGCTGCACCGGGGAGCTGTTTTTT. Residues: CASRLGPCGDSGCTGELFF.

This chain uses TRBV9 with TRBJ2-3, with D perhaps matching TRBD2 (5 bases). The germline gives CDR1 SGDLS, CDR2 YYNGEE. CDR3 length equals 14 residues. Trimming removed 3 bases from V and 5 bases from J, with 13 bases in between. CDR3 in DNA: TGTGCCAGCAGCGGTCGGACTCCGAAAGATACGCAGTATTTT. As protein: CASSGRTPKDTQYF.

This chain uses TRBV6-1 with TRBJ2-1, with D tentatively TRBD2 (6 bases). This CDR3 spans 18 amino acids. Germline CDR1 reads MNHNS; CDR2 reads SASEGT. V was clipped by 3 bases and J by 0 bases, with 18 bases between them. The CDR3 is CASSEVGLGANSYNEQFF. The CDR3 DNA sequence: TGTGCCAGCAGTGAGGTGGGACTGGGAGCGAACTCCTACAATGAGCAGTTCTTC.

The chain uses TRBV7-9 and TRBJ2-2; 8 bases are a match to TRBD1. Unmatched junction bases numbered 4, after V lost 4 bases and J lost 6 bases. The CDR3 covers 14 residues. CDR1 and CDR2 (germline): SEHNR, FQNEAQ (reference sequence). DNA for the CDR3: TGTGCCAGCAGCTCGGACAGGGAAGCCGGGGAGCTGTTTTTT. It codes for CASSSDREAGELFF. Filled out from reference TRBV7-9 and TRBJ2-2, the complete variable domain reads DTGVSQNPRHKITKRGQNVTFRCDPISEHNRLYWYRQTLGQGPEFLTYFQNEAQLEKSRLLSDRFSAERPKGSFSTLEIQRTEQGDSAMYLCASSSDREAGELFFGEGSRLTVL.

The gene calls are TRBV4-1 and TRBJ2-7; 10 bases map to TRBD1. J lost 4 bases, V lost 4 bases, and 7 bases had no gene match. This CDR3 spans 15 amino acids. CDR1 is MGHRA, CDR2 YSYEKL, per germline. The CDR3 region is CASSPRQGAGYEQYF. The CDR3 DNA is TGCGCCAGCAGCCCGCGACAGGGGGCGGGTTACGAGCAGTACTTC.

V is TRBV9 and J is TRBJ2-2; 9 bases match TRBD2. The CDR3 has 15 residues. V lost 3 bases and J lost 5; bases outside the gene matches: 5. CDR1 and CDR2 from the germline V gene are SGDLS and YYNGEE. The chain's CDR3 is CASSASGVGTGELFF. The CDR3, as DNA: TGTGCCAGCAGCGCTAGCGGGGTGGGAACCGGGGAGCTGTTTTTT.

Remarks on this clone: Within the sample, other DNA sequences also encode this same CDR3. The chain has TRBV28 and TRBJ1-5; D call uncertain. Germline CDR1 reads MDHEN; CDR2 reads SYDVKM. Trimming cost V 3 bases and J 4 bases, with 10 bases left between them. The CDR3 spans 14 residues. CDR3 sequence (DNA): TGTGCCAGCAGTTTGGTGGGCAGAAATCAGCCCCAGCATTTT. Translated: CASSLVGRNQPQHF.

The rearrangement joins TRBV9 to TRBJ2-7; D uncertain. With 4 bases removed from V and 2 bases from J, the gap between germline ends came to 19 bases. CDR1 is SGDLS and CDR2 is YYNGEE in the germline V gene. The CDR3 length is 16 residues. CDR3: CASSPYRGRLAYEQYF. CDR3 coding DNA: TGTGCCAGCAGCCCCTACCGCGGCCGTCTGGCCTACGAGCAGTACTTC. The entire variable domain, with the rest obtained from reference TRBV9 and TRBJ2-7, is as follows: DSGVTQTPKHLITATGQRVTLRCSPRSGDLSVYWYQQSLDQGLQFLIQYYNGEERAKGNILERFSAQQFPDLHSELNLSSLELGDSALYFCASSPYRGRLAYEQYFGPGTRLTVT.

The genes are TRBV30 and TRBJ1-5; D may be TRBD1 (5 bases). Germline V CDR1 and CDR2: GTSNPN, SVGIG (reference sequence). This CDR3 contains 15 residues. The V end lost 0 bases, the J end lost 4 bases, and 13 bases lay between the germline ends. In DNA form, the CDR3 reads TGTGCCTGGAGTGTAGGGACTTCCTTGAATCAGCCCCAGCATTTT. This gives the protein CAWSVGTSLNQPQHF.

J is TRBJ2-7 and V is TRBV3-1 (or the pseudogene TRBV3-2); possible D gene TRBD2, 5 bases. Trimming took off 2 bases at V and 5 bases at J, with 16 bases between the two ends. The CDR3 is 15 amino acids. Germline-derived CDR1 and CDR2 are LGHDT and YNNKEL (reference sequence). This chain's CDR3 is CASSQWLGPGNEQYF. DNA for the CDR3: TGTGCCAGCAGCCAATGGTTAGGCCCCGGGAACGAGCAGTACTTC.

The J gene is TRBJ1-3, the V gene TRBV6-5, with 8 bases lining up with TRBD1. Germline V CDR1 and CDR2: MNHEY, SVGAGI. J was trimmed by 8 bases and V by 2 bases; bases with no gene match: 5. The length of the CDR3 is 14 residues. CDR3 sequence reads: CASSYGQGADTIYF. CDR3 coding DNA: TGTGCCAGCAGTTACGGTCAGGGGGCTGACACCATATATTTT.

On this clone itself: Germline and junction disagree at one end, which may indicate a read error. The chain recombines TRBV9 with TRBJ2-4, with D possibly being TRBD2 (6 bases). The germline CDR1 and CDR2 sequences are SGDLS and YYNGEE. The CDR3 is 12 amino acids. CDR3 DNA sequence: TGTGCCAGCAGCGTAGTGGGCGGGGACCTGCACTTC. Translated: CASSVVGGDLHF.

The chain combines TRBV5-1 with TRBJ1-4, with 9 nucleotides matching TRBD1. Germline V gene data show CDR1 as SGHRS and CDR2 as YFSETQ. The CDR3 extends over 16 amino acids. J gave up 7 bases and V 5 bases, and 12 bases lay outside the gene matches. CDR3 amino acids: CASSSGTGTGTEKLFF. In nucleotides, the CDR3 is TGCGCCAGCAGTTCCGGGACCGGGACAGGGACTGAAAAACTGTTTTTT.

This chain connects TRBV14 to TRBJ2-5; no firm D call. This CDR3 region has 13 residues. Between the trimmed V and J ends, which lost 3 bases and 5 bases, there was a span of 10 bases. Looked up from germline, CDR1 is SGHDN and CDR2 is FVKESK. The chain's CDR3 is CASSHNSFETQYF. CDR3 DNA sequence: TGTGCCAGCAGCCACAACTCGTTCGAGACCCAGTACTTC.